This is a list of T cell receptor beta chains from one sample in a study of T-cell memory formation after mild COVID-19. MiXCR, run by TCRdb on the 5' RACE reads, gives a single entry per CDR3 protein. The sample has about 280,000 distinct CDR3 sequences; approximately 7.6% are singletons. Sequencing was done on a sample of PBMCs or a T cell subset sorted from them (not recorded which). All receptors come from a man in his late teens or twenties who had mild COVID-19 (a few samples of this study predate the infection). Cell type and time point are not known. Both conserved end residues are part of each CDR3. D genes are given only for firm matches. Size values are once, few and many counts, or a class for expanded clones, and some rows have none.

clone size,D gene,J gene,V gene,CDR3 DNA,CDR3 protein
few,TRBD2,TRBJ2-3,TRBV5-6,TGTGCCAGCAGCAGGCTCCCGGGGGGATCAGATACGCAGTATTTT,CASSRLPGGSDTQYF
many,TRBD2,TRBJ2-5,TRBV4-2,TGTGCCAGCAGCCAGGGGCGGCGTCTAGCGGGCTTAGAAGAGACCCAGTACTTC,CASSQGRRLAGLEETQYF
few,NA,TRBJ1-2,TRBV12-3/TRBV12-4,TGTGCCAGCAGTTTACTACAACAGGGTAACTATGGCTACACCTTC,CASSLLQQGNYGYTF
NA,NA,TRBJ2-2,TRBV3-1,TGTGCCAGCAGCCAAGTAAACGGGCCCGGAGGGCTGTTTTTT,CASSQVNGPGGLFF
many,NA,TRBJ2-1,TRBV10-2,TGCGCCAGCAGTGCGTGGACAGAGATCTACAATGAGCAGTTCTTC,CASSAWTEIYNEQFF
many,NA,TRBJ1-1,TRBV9,TGTGCCAGCAGCGAGGGCGTGAACACTGAAGCTTTCTTT,CASSEGVNTEAFF
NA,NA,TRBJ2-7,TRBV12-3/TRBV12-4,TGTGCCAGCAGCTACATCTTTTACGAGCAGTACTTC,CASSYIFYEQYF
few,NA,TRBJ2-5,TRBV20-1,TGCAGTGCTAGAGAACTTAGGGAGACCCAGTACTTC,CSARELRETQYF
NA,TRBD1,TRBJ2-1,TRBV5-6,TGTGCCAGCAGGTACACAGGGGCCAATGAGCAGTTCTTC,CASRYTGANEQFF
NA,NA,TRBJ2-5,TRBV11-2,TGTGCCAGCAGCTATTATGCGCTGACTGGGGGGACCCAGTACTTC,CASSYYALTGGTQYF
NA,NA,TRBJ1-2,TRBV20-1,TGCAGTGCTCAAAAAGGGGGGCTGCCCTATGGCTACACCTTC,CSAQKGGLPYGYTF
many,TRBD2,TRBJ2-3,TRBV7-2,TGTGCCAGCAGCCGCCACGGCGGGGGGAACACAGATACGCAGTATTTT,CASSRHGGGNTDTQYF